This entry concerns a single T cell receptor (beta chain). The antigen is unknown. These data are taken from a study of cytomegalovirus exposure and HLA in healthy donors. Whole-study results and caveats: Roughly even sequencing depth across donors was the assumption behind the presence/absence analyses. Later examination showed HLA-associated TCR beta chains had greater clonal expansion than equally common others.

In the PCR, 60 Vbeta and 13 Jbeta primers were used. Repertoires were generated with immunoSEQ multiplex PCR, while TCRdb's copy carries only in-frame clones and drops some. The repertoire holds 150,000 to 200,000 clones, with roughly 79% as singletons. CDR1 and CDR2 from the germline V gene are MNHNY and SVGAGI (reference sequence). The CDR3 totals 14 residues. The J segment lost 5 bases and the V segment lost 6 bases, leaving 3 bases of the junction unmatched. The sequence came from a middle-aged woman in good health and CMV-seropositive. Sequences were obtained from PBMCs. The chain carries TRBV6-6 and TRBJ2-1, with 11 positions matching TRBD1. The CDR3: CASRPGQGDNEQFF. CDR3 nucleotide sequence: TGTGCCAGCAGACCGGGACAGGGGGACAATGAGCAGTTCTTC.